This TCR beta chain is from a study of T cell responses to AZD1222 COVID-19 vaccine. Produced via immunoSEQ multiplex PCR; TCRdb's table is partial and in-frame only. Seen here are over 100,000 clones, 85% to 95% observed once, and the top ten hold around 5%. Findings and limits, study-wide: Females outnumbered males among donors, who were mostly white British; clonal diversity was possibly underestimated. The peak T cell response came first, and repertoires were sampled only after it. CD4 TCRs associated with vaccination spanned spike, dominating at 160-218 and 743-854. Only 5 or 6 individuals given AZD1222 were seropositive at baseline.

Note on this clone: Its antigen remains unidentified. Other nucleotide sequences from this sample produce the same CDR3.

The TCR originated in an adult in good health. The specimen comprised peripheral blood, sampled on day 0 of AZD1222 vaccination.

CDR3 loop: CASSAGTGGYEQYF. CDR3 in DNA: TGTGCCAGTAGTGCCGGGACAGGGGGCTACGAGCAGTACTTC. This chain joins TRBV19 and TRBJ2-7; 11 bases fit TRBD1. Per the germline V gene, CDR1 is LNHDA and CDR2 is SQIVND (reference sequence). The CDR3 is 14 residues long. V trimming: 5 bases; J trimming: 3 bases; junction bases outside the gene matches: 3. Variable domain in full (rest from reference TRBV19 and TRBJ2-7): DGGITQSPKYLFRKEGQNVTLSCEQNLNHDAMYWYRQDPGQGLRLIYYSQIVNDFQKGDIAEGYSVSREKKESFPLTVTSAQKNPTAFYLCASSAGTGGYEQYFGPGTRLTVT.